A selection of T cell receptor beta chains follows, all from one sample in a study of T cell changes during pregnancy in multiple sclerosis. Using immunoSEQ multiplex PCR, the repertoire was profiled, and TCRdb retains in-frame clones only, with some absent. This table holds about 55,000 clones, around 89% found once. Source: CD4+ T cells from peripheral blood mononuclear cells, taken in the first trimester of pregnancy. The receptors were sampled from a female donor with multiple sclerosis, enrolled in a pregnancy study. Each CDR3 is given with its conserved first and last residue. A D gene is named only where the DNA matches it firmly. Clone size is not always given. Where it is, it says once, few, many or a class for expanded clones.

j_call: TRBJ1-4
clone_size: -
v_call: TRBV20-1
d_call: -
cdr3_aa: CSTLQLGKLFF
cdr3_nt: TGCAGTACGCTACAGTTAGGAAAACTGTTTTTT

j_call: TRBJ1-1
clone_size: once
v_call: TRBV18
d_call: TRBD1
cdr3_aa: CASSPWTGGMNTEAFF
cdr3_nt: TGTGCCAGCTCTCCCTGGACAGGGGGAATGAACACTGAAGCTTTCTTT

j_call: TRBJ2-7
clone_size: -
v_call: TRBV19
d_call: TRBD2
cdr3_aa: CASSTSGSTYEQYF
cdr3_nt: TGTGCCAGTAGTACTAGCGGCTCTACCTACGAGCAGTACTTC

j_call: TRBJ1-2
clone_size: -
v_call: TRBV7-3
d_call: -
cdr3_aa: CASSLEARGYGYTF
cdr3_nt: TGTGCCAGCAGCTTAGAGGCCAGGGGCTATGGCTACACCTTC

j_call: TRBJ1-2
clone_size: -
v_call: TRBV15
d_call: -
cdr3_aa: CATSPVGFYGYTF
cdr3_nt: TGTGCCACCAGCCCTGTTGGCTTCTATGGCTACACCTTC

j_call: TRBJ1-1
clone_size: -
v_call: TRBV5-1
d_call: -
cdr3_aa: CASSPGVRAPNTEAFF
cdr3_nt: TGCGCCAGCAGCCCGGGGGTCAGGGCCCCGAACACTGAAGCTTTCTTT

j_call: TRBJ2-3
clone_size: -
v_call: TRBV6-1
d_call: TRBD2
cdr3_aa: CASSALSGSGDTQYF
cdr3_nt: TGTGCCAGCAGTGCCCTTAGCGGGAGTGGGGATACGCAGTATTTT

j_call: TRBJ2-3
clone_size: -
v_call: TRBV2
d_call: TRBD2
cdr3_aa: CASSASGEPEYF
cdr3_nt: TGTGCCAGCAGCGCTAGCGGGGAGCCCGAGTATTTT

j_call: TRBJ2-3
clone_size: -
v_call: TRBV5-5
d_call: -
cdr3_aa: CASSSGGLTDTQYF
cdr3_nt: TGTGCCAGCAGCTCAGGTGGGCTCACAGATACGCAGTATTTT

j_call: TRBJ1-1
clone_size: -
v_call: TRBV29-1
d_call: TRBD1
cdr3_aa: CSSRGTGFGAEAFF
cdr3_nt: TGCAGCTCCAGAGGGACAGGGTTTGGCGCTGAAGCTTTCTTT

j_call: TRBJ2-5
clone_size: -
v_call: TRBV5-1
d_call: TRBD2
cdr3_aa: CASSLRTSEETQYF
cdr3_nt: TGCGCCAGCAGCTTGCGGACTAGTGAAGAGACCCAGTACTTC

j_call: TRBJ2-1
clone_size: -
v_call: TRBV15
d_call: -
cdr3_aa: CATSRDFGAGPPIWNEQFF
cdr3_nt: TGTGCCACCAGCAGAGATTTCGGAGCGGGCCCACCTATTTGGAATGAGCAGTTCTTC

j_call: TRBJ2-5
clone_size: once
v_call: TRBV4-3
d_call: -
cdr3_aa: CASSQELAATQYF
cdr3_nt: TGCGCCAGCAGCCAAGAGTTGGCGGCGACCCAGTACTTC

j_call: TRBJ1-4
clone_size: -
v_call: TRBV7-6
d_call: -
cdr3_aa: CASSLEPGFNEKLFF
cdr3_nt: TGTGCCAGCAGCTTAGAACCAGGGTTTAATGAAAAACTGTTTTTT

j_call: TRBJ1-2
clone_size: -
v_call: TRBV7-8
d_call: -
cdr3_aa: CASSRGRQNYGYTF
cdr3_nt: TGTGCCAGCAGCCGTGGACGACAGAACTATGGCTACACCTTC

j_call: TRBJ2-5
clone_size: few
v_call: TRBV15
d_call: TRBD2
cdr3_aa: CATSRGASGGLSTYQETQYF
cdr3_nt: TGTGCCACCAGCAGAGGGGCTAGCGGGGGGCTCTCCACGTACCAAGAGACCCAGTACTTC

j_call: TRBJ2-1
clone_size: -
v_call: TRBV2
d_call: TRBD2
cdr3_aa: CASSDRLAGYNEQFF
cdr3_nt: TGTGCCAGCAGTGATCGTCTAGCGGGTTACAATGAGCAGTTCTTC

j_call: TRBJ2-4
clone_size: -
v_call: TRBV15
d_call: -
cdr3_aa: CATSRSRGLAKNIQYF
cdr3_nt: TGTGCCACCAGCAGAAGCCGCGGGCTAGCCAAAAACATTCAGTACTTC

j_call: TRBJ1-6
clone_size: -
v_call: TRBV28
d_call: TRBD1
cdr3_aa: CASSWGDRDNSPLHF
cdr3_nt: TGTGCCAGCAGTTGGGGGGACAGGGATAATTCACCCCTCCACTTT

j_call: TRBJ2-7
clone_size: -
v_call: TRBV2
d_call: TRBD2
cdr3_aa: CASSPGTSIRGEQYF
cdr3_nt: TGTGCCAGCAGCCCCGGGACTAGCATTCGGGGCGAGCAGTACTTC

j_call: TRBJ2-3
clone_size: few
v_call: TRBV30
d_call: TRBD1
cdr3_aa: CAWSVRGPSTDTQYF
cdr3_nt: TGTGCCTGGAGTGTCAGGGGGCCTAGCACAGATACGCAGTATTTT

j_call: TRBJ1-5
clone_size: -
v_call: TRBV5-1
d_call: TRBD1
cdr3_aa: CASSVWKELRDSYSNQPQHF
cdr3_nt: TGCGCCAGCAGCGTATGGAAGGAATTGAGGGACAGTTATAGCAATCAGCCCCAGCATTTT

j_call: TRBJ2-2
clone_size: -
v_call: TRBV5-1
d_call: TRBD2
cdr3_aa: CASSLTSGAVNTGELFF
cdr3_nt: TGCGCCAGCAGCTTGACTAGCGGGGCGGTTAACACCGGGGAGCTGTTTTTT

j_call: TRBJ2-3
clone_size: -
v_call: TRBV5-1
d_call: TRBD2
cdr3_aa: CASSLAPSGGLINTDTQYF
cdr3_nt: TGCGCCAGCAGCTTGGCCCCTAGCGGGGGGCTCATTAACACAGATACGCAGTATTTT

j_call: TRBJ1-2
clone_size: -
v_call: TRBV7-9
d_call: TRBD1
cdr3_aa: CASSFLDRDRGYTF
cdr3_nt: TGTGCCAGCAGTTTCCTAGACAGGGATCGTGGCTACACCTTC

j_call: TRBJ2-7
clone_size: -
v_call: TRBV9
d_call: -
cdr3_aa: CASSVEGGGPYEQYF
cdr3_nt: TGTGCCAGCAGCGTAGAGGGGGGAGGGCCCTACGAGCAGTACTTC

j_call: TRBJ2-7
clone_size: -
v_call: TRBV15
d_call: TRBD1
cdr3_aa: CATSRGRQGASYEQYF
cdr3_nt: TGTGCCACCAGCAGAGGAAGACAGGGGGCCTCCTACGAGCAGTACTTC

j_call: TRBJ2-3
clone_size: -
v_call: TRBV6-6
d_call: TRBD1
cdr3_aa: CASSYGTVTDTQYF
cdr3_nt: TGTGCCAGCAGTTACGGGACAGTTACAGATACGCAGTATTTT

j_call: TRBJ2-7
clone_size: few
v_call: TRBV19
d_call: -
cdr3_aa: CASSIKDKTYEQYF
cdr3_nt: TGTGCCAGTAGTATAAAAGACAAGACCTACGAGCAGTACTTC

j_call: TRBJ1-6
clone_size: once
v_call: TRBV5-1
d_call: -
cdr3_aa: CASSLVGGVNSPLHF
cdr3_nt: TGCGCCAGCAGCTTGGTCGGAGGGGTCAATTCACCCCTTCACTTT

j_call: TRBJ2-7
clone_size: -
v_call: TRBV5-1
d_call: TRBD2
cdr3_aa: CASSLELAGGEQYF
cdr3_nt: TGCGCCAGCAGCTTGGAACTAGCGGGAGGCGAGCAGTACTTC

j_call: TRBJ2-1
clone_size: -
v_call: TRBV28
d_call: TRBD2
cdr3_aa: CASSPTGTSGMFWNEQFF
cdr3_nt: TGTGCCAGCAGTCCCACCGGGACTAGCGGGATGTTTTGGAATGAGCAGTTCTTC

j_call: TRBJ2-7
clone_size: -
v_call: TRBV6-6
d_call: -
cdr3_aa: CASSSPHHKGIEQYF
cdr3_nt: TGTGCCAGCAGTAGCCCCCACCACAAGGGGATAGAGCAGTACTTC

j_call: TRBJ1-1
clone_size: -
v_call: TRBV6-5
d_call: TRBD1
cdr3_aa: CASSYSTGGRTEAFF
cdr3_nt: TGTGCCAGCAGTTACTCGACAGGGGGCCGCACTGAAGCTTTCTTT

j_call: TRBJ2-1
clone_size: -
v_call: TRBV6-6
d_call: TRBD2
cdr3_aa: CASSYLSASGDEQFF
cdr3_nt: TGTGCCAGCAGTTACTTAAGCGCTAGCGGAGATGAGCAGTTCTTC

j_call: TRBJ2-7
clone_size: -
v_call: TRBV30
d_call: -
cdr3_aa: CAWSVSVVMYEQYF
cdr3_nt: TGTGCCTGGAGTGTATCAGTTGTAATGTACGAGCAGTACTTC

j_call: TRBJ2-3
clone_size: -
v_call: TRBV6-5
d_call: TRBD2
cdr3_aa: CASSYRASGSTDTQYF
cdr3_nt: TGTGCCAGCAGTTATCGGGCTAGCGGGAGCACAGATACGCAGTATTTT

j_call: TRBJ2-4
clone_size: -
v_call: TRBV30
d_call: -
cdr3_aa: CAWQGWAKNIQYF
cdr3_nt: TGTGCCTGGCAGGGTTGGGCCAAAAACATTCAGTACTTC

j_call: TRBJ2-1
clone_size: -
v_call: TRBV9
d_call: -
cdr3_aa: CASSVAGGLGLFF
cdr3_nt: TGTGCCAGCAGCGTAGCGGGCGGGCTAGGGCTGTTCTTC

j_call: TRBJ1-2
clone_size: -
v_call: TRBV7-9
d_call: TRBD1
cdr3_aa: CASSLGQGVNYGYTF
cdr3_nt: TGTGCCAGCAGCTTAGGACAGGGGGTGAACTATGGCTACACCTTC

j_call: TRBJ1-2
clone_size: once
v_call: TRBV25-1
d_call: TRBD1
cdr3_aa: CASSGGGTGGNYGYTF
cdr3_nt: TGTGCCAGCAGTGGAGGAGGGACAGGGGGAAACTATGGCTACACCTTC

j_call: TRBJ2-1
clone_size: -
v_call: TRBV11-3
d_call: TRBD2
cdr3_aa: CASSRTSGSSYNEQFF
cdr3_nt: TGTGCCAGCAGCCGGACTAGCGGGAGCTCCTACAATGAGCAGTTCTTC

j_call: TRBJ2-1
clone_size: -
v_call: TRBV4-1
d_call: -
cdr3_aa: CASSQGGRRGLGYNEQFF
cdr3_nt: TGCGCCAGCAGCCAAGGGGGTCGTAGGGGGTTGGGATACAATGAGCAGTTCTTC

j_call: TRBJ2-7
clone_size: -
v_call: TRBV6-6
d_call: TRBD1
cdr3_aa: CASSTRDSLHF
cdr3_nt: TGTGCCAGCAGTACTAGGGACAGCCTCCACTTC

j_call: TRBJ1-2
clone_size: -
v_call: TRBV29-1
d_call: -
cdr3_aa: CSVAQGDYGYTF
cdr3_nt: TGCAGCGTTGCTCAGGGTGACTATGGCTACACCTTC

j_call: TRBJ1-1
clone_size: once
v_call: TRBV9
d_call: -
cdr3_aa: CASAGQGARGAEAFF
cdr3_nt: TGTGCCAGCGCTGGCCAAGGGGCGCGAGGAGCTGAAGCTTTCTTT

j_call: TRBJ2-7
clone_size: -
v_call: TRBV30
d_call: TRBD1
cdr3_aa: CAWAYRGYGYEQYF
cdr3_nt: TGTGCCTGGGCCTACAGGGGGTACGGTTACGAGCAGTACTTC

j_call: TRBJ1-5
clone_size: -
v_call: TRBV15
d_call: -
cdr3_aa: CATSRDGRTDNQPQHF
cdr3_nt: TGTGCCACCAGCAGAGATGGCAGGACAGACAATCAGCCCCAGCATTTT

j_call: TRBJ2-5
clone_size: once
v_call: TRBV25-1
d_call: TRBD2
cdr3_aa: CASSEPGGPKTQYF
cdr3_nt: TGTGCCAGCAGTGAACCGGGGGGGCCTAAGACCCAGTACTTC

j_call: TRBJ2-1
clone_size: once
v_call: TRBV5-5
d_call: TRBD2
cdr3_aa: CASSLSGSSYNEQFF
cdr3_nt: TGTGCCAGCAGCCTTAGCGGGAGCTCCTACAATGAGCAGTTCTTC

j_call: TRBJ2-7
clone_size: -
v_call: TRBV2
d_call: -
cdr3_aa: CASNVEGEQYF
cdr3_nt: TGTGCCAGCAATGTCGAGGGTGAGCAGTACTTC

j_call: TRBJ2-2
clone_size: -
v_call: TRBV11-3
d_call: -
cdr3_aa: CASSVQGYTGELFF
cdr3_nt: TGTGCCAGCAGCGTACAGGGTTACACCGGGGAGCTGTTTTTT

j_call: TRBJ1-3
clone_size: -
v_call: TRBV30
d_call: TRBD1
cdr3_aa: CASRGTGISTSGNTIYF
cdr3_nt: TGTGCCTCCCGCGGGACAGGGATTTCAACCTCTGGAAACACCATATATTTT

j_call: TRBJ2-7
clone_size: -
v_call: TRBV30
d_call: TRBD2
cdr3_aa: CAWRTSGYEQYF
cdr3_nt: TGTGCCTGGAGAACTAGCGGATACGAGCAGTACTTC

j_call: TRBJ2-1
clone_size: -
v_call: TRBV15
d_call: -
cdr3_aa: CATSSAGTHNEQFF
cdr3_nt: TGTGCCACCAGCAGTGCGGGGACCCACAATGAGCAGTTCTTC

j_call: TRBJ2-7
clone_size: -
v_call: TRBV7-2
d_call: TRBD2
cdr3_aa: CASSLEIAGPYEQYF
cdr3_nt: TGTGCCAGCAGCTTAGAAATAGCGGGACCCTACGAGCAGTACTTC

j_call: TRBJ1-2
clone_size: -
v_call: TRBV7-2
d_call: -
cdr3_aa: CASSGWSRTAPYGYTF
cdr3_nt: TGTGCCAGCAGCGGGTGGTCTCGGACAGCACCCTATGGCTACACCTTC

j_call: TRBJ2-1
clone_size: -
v_call: TRBV5-5
d_call: -
cdr3_aa: CASSFQDYNEQFF
cdr3_nt: TGTGCCAGCAGCTTTCAGGATTACAATGAGCAGTTCTTC